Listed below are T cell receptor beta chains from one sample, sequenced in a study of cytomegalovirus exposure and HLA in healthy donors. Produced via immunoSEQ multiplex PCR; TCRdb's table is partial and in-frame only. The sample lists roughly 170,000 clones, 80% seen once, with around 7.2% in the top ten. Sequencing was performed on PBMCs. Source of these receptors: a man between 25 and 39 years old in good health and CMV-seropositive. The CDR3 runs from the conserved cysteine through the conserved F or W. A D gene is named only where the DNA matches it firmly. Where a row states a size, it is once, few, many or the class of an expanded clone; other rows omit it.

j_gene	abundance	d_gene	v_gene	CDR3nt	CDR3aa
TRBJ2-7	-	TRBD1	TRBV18	TGTGCCAGCTCACCATCCGGGACAGGGGGACACGAGCAGTACTTC	CASSPSGTGGHEQYF
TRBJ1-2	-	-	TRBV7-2	TGTGCCAGCAGCCCCCGCAGGACAGCCGCTAACTATGGCTACACCTTC	CASSPRRTAANYGYTF
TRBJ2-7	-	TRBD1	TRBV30	TGTGCCTGGGGGGACAGCACACGAGAGCAGTACTTC	CAWGDSTREQYF
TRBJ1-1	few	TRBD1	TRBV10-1	TGCGCCAGCAGACAGGGGTCGGGCACTGAAGCTTTCTTT	CASRQGSGTEAFF
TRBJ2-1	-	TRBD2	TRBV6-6	TGTGCCAGCAGCAACGGACGGGGGGTTCTGAATGAGCAGTTCTTC	CASSNGRGVLNEQFF
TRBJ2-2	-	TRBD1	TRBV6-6	TGTGCCAGCAGTTTCGAGCAGGGGGCCGGGGAGCTGTTTTTT	CASSFEQGAGELFF
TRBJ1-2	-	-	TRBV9	TGTGCCAGCAGCGCTGGGTCCAGGGAACCCTATGGCTACACCTTC	CASSAGSREPYGYTF
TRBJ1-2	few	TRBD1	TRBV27	TGTGCCAGCAGTCCAGCCGGGACAGCGAGGGGCGGCTACACCTTC	CASSPAGTARGGYTF
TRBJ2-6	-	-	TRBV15	TGTGCCACCAGCAGAGGGGAAGGAGGTGGGGCCAACGTCCTGACTTTC	CATSRGEGGGANVLTF
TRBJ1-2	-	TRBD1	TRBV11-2	TGTGCCAGCAGCCCCCTGACAGGGAACTATGGCTACACCTTC	CASSPLTGNYGYTF
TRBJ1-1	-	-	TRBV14	TGTGCCAGCAGCCATCTGACACCGGCGTACACTGAAGCTTTCTTT	CASSHLTPAYTEAFF
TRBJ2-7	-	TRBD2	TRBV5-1	TGCGCCAGCAGCTTGTCCCAGGGAGGGACTAGCGGGAGTCACGAGCAGTACTTC	CASSLSQGGTSGSHEQYF
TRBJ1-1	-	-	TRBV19	TGTGCCAGTAGTAGCAACAGGGAGGGAAAGAACACTGAAGCTTTCTTT	CASSSNREGKNTEAFF
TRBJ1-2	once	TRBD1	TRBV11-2	TGTGCCAGCAGCTTAGTAGGGGGCCAGGATGGCTACACCTTC	CASSLVGGQDGYTF
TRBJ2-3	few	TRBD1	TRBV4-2	TGTGCCAGCAGCCAAGAAGGGGGCCCCACAGATACGCAGTATTTT	CASSQEGGPTDTQYF
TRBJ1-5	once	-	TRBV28	TGTGCCAGCACCCCGGGAATTGAGGGACTCGGCAATCAGCCCCAGCATTTT	CASTPGIEGLGNQPQHF
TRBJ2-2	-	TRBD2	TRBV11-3	TGTGCCAGCAGCTTACTAGCGGGGAACACCGGGGAGCTGTTTTTT	CASSLLAGNTGELFF
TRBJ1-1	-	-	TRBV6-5	TGTGCCAGCAGTTTCAGGGGAGTGAACACTGAAGCTTTCTTT	CASSFRGVNTEAFF
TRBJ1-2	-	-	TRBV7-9	TGTTCCAGCAGCTTTAGTGGGGGGGGATATGGCTACACCTTC	CSSSFSGGGYGYTF
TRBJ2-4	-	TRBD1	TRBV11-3	TGTGCCAGCAGCCCCACGACAGGGCTCAACATTCAGTACTTC	CASSPTTGLNIQYF
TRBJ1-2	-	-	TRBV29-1	TGCAGCGTCGAAAAAGGACAACTAACTAACTATGGCTACACCTTC	CSVEKGQLTNYGYTF
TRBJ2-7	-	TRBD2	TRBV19	TGTGCCAGTAGTATATATTTCCGGAGCGGGAGCTCCTACGAGCAGTACTTC	CASSIYFRSGSSYEQYF
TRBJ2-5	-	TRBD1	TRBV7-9	TGTGCCAGCAGCCTCCGATTAGGACAGGGGTCGGAGACCCAGTACTTC	CASSLRLGQGSETQYF
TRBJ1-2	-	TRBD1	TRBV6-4	TGTGCCAGCAGTGCGATGGCAGGGGGGACCTATGGCTACACCTTC	CASSAMAGGTYGYTF
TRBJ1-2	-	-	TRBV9	TGTGCCAGCAGCCCTAGCGGGGCATCGGGGTACTATGGCTACACCTTC	CASSPSGASGYYGYTF
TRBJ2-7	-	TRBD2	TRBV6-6	TGTGCCAGCAGTTACTCGACTCCCGCGACTAGCGGGAGTCAGTACTTC	CASSYSTPATSGSQYF
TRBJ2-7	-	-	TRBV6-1	TGTGCCAGCAGTGAAGTACAGGGACCCTACGAGCAGTACTTC	CASSEVQGPYEQYF